This entry lists 8 T cell receptor beta chains sequenced from one sample in a study of metastatic and nonmetastatic thyroid tumors. TCRdb ran MiXCR on the PCR reads. The sample shows approximately 38,000 clones, more than 25% of them seen only once. None of the patients had undergone any treatment ahead of thyroid surgery. Source material: blood. The receptors come from a female donor with papillary thyroid cancer or a benign thyroid nodule (not recorded which). Some clones in this sample may be carry-over from other donors' samples.

This clone was detected many times. V is TRBV6-1 and J is TRBJ2-1, with TRBD2 matching 10 bases. This CDR3 region has 15 residues. Germline trimming cut 4 bases from V and 3 bases from J; bases unmatched to any gene: 3. Per the germline V gene, CDR1 is MNHNS and CDR2 is SASEGT. The CDR3 region is CASSASGGDYNEQFF. CDR3 DNA: TGTGCCAGCAGTGCTAGCGGGGGCGACTACAATGAGCAGTTCTTC.

There are many counts of this clone. The genes are TRBV2 and TRBJ1-1, with D hard to call. The CDR3 has 15 residues. The V end lost 4 bases, the J end lost 0 bases, and 12 bases lay between the germline ends. From germline, CDR1 is SNHLY and CDR2 FYNNEI. The CDR3 bases are TGTGCCAGCAGTGTTGAGGGTCGACTGAACACTGAAGCTTTCTTT. Translation: CASSVEGRLNTEAFF.

This clone was recorded only once. At one end the junction does not follow the germline gene, possibly because of a read error. This chain uses TRBV4-1 with TRBJ2-2, with TRBD1 as a possible D gene (6 bases). This CDR3 is built from 15 residues. The germline gives CDR1 MGHRA, CDR2 YSYEKL. The CDR3 DNA reads as TGCGCCAGCAGGGCCACAACAGGGAACCCCGGGGAGCTGTTTTTT. Protein product: CASRATTGNPGELFF.

The chain employs TRBV11-2 and TRBJ2-5; TRBD1 is a possible D gene (5 bases). The germline V gene has CDR1 SGHAT and CDR2 FQNNGV. Trimming removed 0 bases at V and 4 bases at J, with 15 bases between. CDR3 length: 16 residues. The CDR3 nucleotides read TGTGCCAGCAGCTTAGATCGAACAGGTGGTTTAGAGACCCAGTACTTC. This encodes CASSLDRTGGLETQYF. Looking up the rest from reference TRBV11-2 and TRBJ2-5 gives the full variable domain: EAGVAQSPRYKIIEKRQSVAFWCNPISGHATLYWYQQILGQGPKLLIQFQNNGVVDDSQLPKDRFSAERLKGVDSTLKIQPAKLEDSAVYLCASSLDRTGGLETQYFGPGTRLLVL.

This clone has a count of ten or more. This chain connects TRBV24-1 to TRBJ2-2; 7 bases are a match to TRBD2. The CDR3 extends over 14 amino acids. V lost 7 bases to trimming and J lost 4 bases; unmatched junction nucleotides: 5. The V gene's germline CDR1 is KGHDR and CDR2 SFDVKD. The CDR3 loop reads CATRGGRGTGELFF. CDR3 nucleotide sequence: TGTGCCACCAGGGGCGGGAGAGGCACCGGGGAGCTGTTTTTT.

This clone was seen ten or more times. The V and J genes are TRBV10-3 and TRBJ2-5, with a weak D call TRBD1 (6 bases). This CDR3 has 12 residues. Trimming stripped 10 bases from V and 2 bases from J, with 11 bases between. Per the germline V gene, CDR1 is ENHRY and CDR2 is SYGVKD. CDR3 nucleotide sequence: TGTGCCACCTCCGGACAGCAAGAGACCCAGTACTTC. Encoded protein: CATSGQQETQYF.

In its sample, this clone was seen many times. The chain combines TRBV5-1 with TRBJ2-5; 10 bases are a match to TRBD2. Per germline, CDR1 SGHRS and CDR2 YFSETQ. CDR3 size: 13 residues. The V and J ends lost 3 bases and 10 bases, in that order; junction bases with no gene match: 6. For the CDR3, the DNA is TGCGCCAGCAGCTCCGGGACTAGCGCCCTCCAGTACTTC. It encodes CASSSGTSALQYF.

The chain joins TRBV5-1 to TRBJ2-7; 7 bases match TRBD1. The CDR3 consists of 12 residues. CDR1 is SGHRS, CDR2 YFSETQ, per germline. V shed 2 bases, J shed 5 bases, and the junction held 1 base outside the gene matches. The CDR3 DNA sequence: TGCGCCAGCAGCTTTGACAGGGACGAGCAGTACTTC. It is translated as CASSFDRDEQYF.